This T cell receptor beta chain was sequenced in a study of cytomegalovirus exposure and HLA in healthy donors. Study background: Out of 150 million to 200 million T cells, an earlier analysis found fewer than 140 million unique TCR beta sequences in total.

The V and J ends lost 0 bases and 5 bases, in that order; junction bases with no gene match: 5. Per the germline V gene, CDR1 is MNHEY and CDR2 is SVGAGI. This CDR3 spans 16 amino acids. Notes on this clone: Its antigen is undetermined.

Findings and caveats of the study: Exclusion as indistinguishable affected some V segments, including TRBV6-2 and TRBV6-3. Per a later analysis, HLA-associated TCR beta chains showed more clonal expansion than other, equally common TCR beta chains.

13 Jbeta primers and 60 Vbeta primers were used for the PCR. This table comes from immunoSEQ multiplex PCR, and its TCRdb copy is limited to in-frame clones, with some not included. In the table there are about 110,000 clones, approximately 79% of which are singletons. The chain combines TRBV6-5 with TRBJ2-3; 10 bases are shared with TRBD2. The sequencing sample was made of PBMCs. The TCR was taken from a man aged 18 to 30 in good health and CMV-seronegative. This CDR3 reads CASSYSSGGAQDTQYF. DNA for the CDR3: TGTGCCAGCAGTTACTCGAGCGGGGGGGCCCAAGATACGCAGTATTTT.